This is a list of T cell receptor beta chains from one sample in a study of T cell changes during pregnancy in multiple sclerosis. Clones were read by immunoSEQ multiplex PCR, and TCRdb kept only the in-frame ones, dropping some. This table has 50,000 to 60,000 clones, approximately 90% appearing once. Sequenced material: peripheral blood, taken after pregnancy. These TCRs come from a female donor in good health, enrolled as a control in a pregnancy study. The CDR3 runs from the conserved cysteine through the conserved F or W. D genes are given only for firm matches. Rows give clone size only sometimes, using once, few, many, or a class for an expanded clone.

J | D | V | size | CDR3 | DNA
TRBJ1-1 | . | TRBV19 | once | CASSMRETGYTEAFF | TGTGCCAGTAGTATGAGGGAGACAGGCTACACTGAAGCTTTCTTT
TRBJ1-6 | . | TRBV30 | . | CAWSDGVSSYNSPLHF | TGTGCCTGGAGTGACGGGGTGAGCTCCTATAATTCACCCCTCCACTTT
TRBJ2-1 | . | TRBV7-6 | . | CASSPKGLGNEQFF | TGTGCCAGCAGCCCCAAAGGACTTGGTAATGAGCAGTTCTTC
TRBJ2-7 | . | TRBV7-2 | . | CASSFGRNSYEQYF | TGTGCCAGCAGCTTTGGCAGGAACTCCTACGAGCAGTACTTC
TRBJ2-1 | . | TRBV6-5 | . | CASRLAPRDNEQFF | TGTGCCTCCAGACTCGCCCCCCGGGACAATGAGCAGTTCTTC
TRBJ2-3 | . | TRBV13 | . | CASSLGRLPGDTQYF | TGTGCCAGCAGCTTAGGACGGCTCCCGGGGGATACGCAGTATTTT
TRBJ2-3 | . | TRBV28 | . | CASIEQGGFGQYF | TGTGCCAGCATAGAACAGGGTGGCTTCGGGCAGTATTTT
TRBJ1-2 | . | TRBV19 | . | CASTTWGGHGYTF | TGTGCCAGTACCACGTGGGGGGGGCATGGCTACACCTTC
TRBJ2-1 | . | TRBV5-4 | . | CASSLEMSSEYNEQFF | TGTGCCAGCAGCTTGGAAATGTCTAGCGAATACAATGAGCAGTTCTTC
TRBJ2-2 | TRBD1 | TRBV6-4 | . | CASSDGGTGVAGELFF | TGTGCCAGCAGTGACGGGGGGACAGGGGTGGCTGGGGAGCTGTTTTTT
TRBJ2-5 | TRBD2 | TRBV25-1 | once | CASSETSSETQYF | TGTGCCAGTTCGGAGACTAGCAGTGAGACCCAGTACTTC
TRBJ2-3 | . | TRBV7-9 | once | CASSLAGVFDTQYF | TGTGCCAGCAGCTTAGCGGGAGTGTTTGATACGCAGTATTTT
TRBJ2-3 | . | TRBV30 | . | CAWSPGVAETDTQYF | TGTGCCTGGAGCCCCGGGGTAGCGGAGACAGATACGCAGTATTTT
TRBJ2-1 | TRBD1 | TRBV19 | . | CASSILRDRVHNEQFF | TGTGCCAGTAGTATTCTGAGAGACAGGGTCCACAATGAGCAGTTCTTC
TRBJ2-1 | . | TRBV5-1 | . | CASSLSLPGVSSNEQFF | TGCGCCAGCAGCTTATCCCTCCCGGGAGTTTCCTCCAATGAGCAGTTCTTC
TRBJ1-5 | . | TRBV7-8 | . | CASSSRVRAGNQPQHF | TGTGCCAGCAGCTCGCGAGTGAGGGCGGGCAATCAGCCCCAGCATTTT
TRBJ2-1 | TRBD2 | TRBV2 | . | CASSAQRGPRPYNEQFF | TGTGCCAGCAGTGCCCAGCGGGGGCCCCGGCCCTACAATGAGCAGTTCTTC
TRBJ2-1 | . | TRBV5-1 | . | CASSLARGNEQFF | TGCGCCAGCAGCTTGGCGAGAGGCAATGAGCAGTTCTTC
TRBJ2-7 | TRBD2 | TRBV7-2 | . | CASSPAGLADLGEQYF | TGTGCCAGCAGCCCCGCCGGACTAGCGGACTTGGGGGAGCAGTACTTC
TRBJ2-3 | TRBD2 | TRBV23-1 | once | CASSQEPGLAALFTSTDTQYF | TGCGCCAGCAGTCAAGAGCCGGGACTAGCGGCGCTGTTTACTAGCACAGATACGCAGTATTTT
TRBJ2-1 | . | TRBV4-3 | once | CASSQEGPAGSYNEQFF | TGCGCCAGCAGCCAAGAAGGGCCAGCGGGTTCCTACAATGAGCAGTTCTTC
TRBJ2-3 | TRBD2 | TRBV20-1 | once | CSATLAGGQYF | TGCAGTGCTACCCTAGCGGGGGGGCAGTATTTT
TRBJ2-7 | TRBD1 | TRBV4-1 | . | CASSLGTVYEQYF | TGCGCCAGCAGCCTCGGGACAGTCTACGAGCAGTACTTC
TRBJ1-2 | . | TRBV2 | . | CASSEDIPYGYTF | TGTGCCAGCAGTGAGGACATCCCCTATGGCTACACCTTC
TRBJ1-1 | TRBD1 | TRBV5-1 | . | CASSSGQIVTNTEAFF | TGCGCCAGCAGCTCGGGACAGATCGTCACGAACACTGAAGCTTTCTTT
TRBJ1-2 | TRBD1 | TRBV27 | . | CASRRSGGVHYGYTF | TGTGCCAGCAGGCGATCAGGGGGTGTACACTATGGCTACACCTTC
TRBJ2-7 | . | TRBV19 | . | CASSIGQVNEQYF | TGTGCCAGTAGTATAGGACAGGTAAACGAGCAGTACTTC
TRBJ1-1 | . | TRBV10-3 | . | CAISVLGNTEAFF | TGTGCCATCAGTGTTCTCGGGAACACTGAAGCTTTCTTT
TRBJ1-1 | . | TRBV2 | . | CASSVGGEAFF | TGTGCCAGCAGTGTGGGAGGTGAAGCTTTCTTT
TRBJ1-5 | . | TRBV6-6 | . | CASSPGEGYQPQHF | TGTGCCAGCAGCCCCGGGGAGGGCTATCAGCCCCAGCATTTT
TRBJ2-7 | . | TRBV4-3 | . | CASSQDRSGALYEQYF | TGCGCCAGCAGCCAAGATCGGTCAGGTGCCCTCTACGAGCAGTACTTC
TRBJ1-1 | . | TRBV11-3 | . | CASSLPTGNTEAFF | TGTGCCAGCAGCCTACCTACAGGGAACACTGAAGCTTTCTTT
TRBJ2-3 | . | TRBV28 | . | CASSLYPDTQYF | TGTGCCAGCAGTCTCTACCCGGATACGCAGTATTTT
TRBJ1-2 | TRBD1 | TRBV5-1 | . | CASRPGTGVYGYTF | TGCGCCAGCAGGCCCGGGACAGGGGTATATGGCTACACCTTC
TRBJ2-5 | . | TRBV7-3 | . | CASSSKGGETQYF | TGTGCCAGCAGCAGCAAGGGCGGGGAGACCCAGTACTTC
TRBJ2-5 | TRBD2 | TRBV12-5 | . | CASGLGLANLLGTQYF | TGTGCTAGTGGTTTGGGACTAGCGAATCTTCTGGGAACCCAGTACTTC
TRBJ2-7 | TRBD2 | TRBV27 | . | CASSLRGGRGYEQYF | TGTGCCAGCAGTCTCCGGGGGGGCCGGGGGTACGAGCAGTACTTC
TRBJ2-5 | TRBD2 | TRBV27 | . | CASSPAGVQETQYF | TGTGCCAGCAGTCCTGCGGGGGTGCAAGAGACCCAGTACTTC
TRBJ1-1 | . | TRBV28 | . | CASSQATTEAFF | TGTGCCAGCAGTCAAGCGACCACTGAAGCTTTCTTT
TRBJ1-1 | . | TRBV6-5 | . | CASRPGRNTEAFF | TGTGCCAGCAGGCCAGGGCGGAACACTGAAGCTTTCTTT
TRBJ2-3 | TRBD1 | TRBV15 | . | CATSRGLQGADTQYF | TGTGCCACCAGCAGAGGCTTACAGGGGGCAGATACGCAGTATTTT
TRBJ1-3 | . | TRBV29-1 | . | CSVSDSLNTIYF | TGCAGCGTCTCTGACAGCCTCAACACCATATATTTT
TRBJ1-5 | . | TRBV12-2 | . | CASRLERQLQPQHF | TGTGCAAGTCGCTTAGAAAGACAGCTTCAGCCCCAGCATTTT
TRBJ2-7 | . | TRBV28 | . | CASSRPLRGISYEQYF | TGTGCCAGCAGCCGCCCCCTTCGGGGGATTTCCTACGAGCAGTACTTC
TRBJ2-7 | . | TRBV7-8 | . | CASSLGRSYEQYF | TGTGCCAGCAGCTTAGGCAGATCCTACGAGCAGTACTTC
TRBJ2-7 | TRBD1 | TRBV7-6 | once | CASSLGTGGFEQYF | TGTGCCAGCAGCTTAGGGACAGGGGGCTTCGAGCAGTACTTC
TRBJ1-1 | . | TRBV7-2 | . | CASSWGGNTEAFF | TGTGCCAGCAGCTGGGGGGGGAACACTGAAGCTTTCTTT
TRBJ2-7 | TRBD1 | TRBV5-1 | . | CASSSDRVNGYEQYF | TGCGCCAGCAGCTCGGACAGGGTGAATGGCTACGAGCAGTACTTC
TRBJ1-3 | TRBD1 | TRBV7-2 | . | CASSLAGGLRNTIYF | TGTGCCAGCAGCTTAGCAGGGGGCCTCCGGAACACCATATATTTT
TRBJ2-7 | . | TRBV15 | . | CATSRDSPRSYEQYF | TGTGCCACCAGCAGAGACAGTCCCCGCTCCTACGAGCAGTACTTC
TRBJ1-2 | . | TRBV18 | . | CASSFTDNDYGYTF | TGTGCCAGCTCATTTACGGACAACGACTATGGCTACACCTTC